One and the same sample provided the 20 T cell receptor beta chains below, sequenced in a study of blood T cell repertoires in COVID-19. TCRdb's copy holds only in-frame clones and misses some; the assay was immunoSEQ multiplex PCR. The table lists 85,000 to 100,000 clones, roughly 88% of them singletons. Material: peripheral blood. The source of these receptors is a man in his fifties with COVID-19, enrolled during active disease.

The rearrangement links TRBV5-5 to TRBJ1-4, with 9 bases lining up with TRBD1. The CDR3 sequence is 13 residues long. Losses at the gene ends were 4 bases for V and 8 bases for J; bases not matched to a gene: 3. Germline V gene lookup returns CDR1 SGHKS and CDR2 YYEKEE (reference sequence). Here the CDR3 DNA reads TGTGCCAGCAGCCGGACAGGGGAAGAAAAACTGTTTTTT. Amino acid sequence: CASSRTGEEKLFF.

The chain employs TRBV27 and TRBJ2-1; a possible D gene is TRBD2 (5 bases). The germline V gene encodes CDR1 MNHEY and CDR2 SMNVEV (reference sequence). This CDR3 has 16 residues. The ends were cut back, 3 bases at V and 0 bases at J, with 12 bases in the middle. The CDR3 DNA follows: TGTGCCAGCAGTTTGGTAGCGTCGAGCTCCTACAATGAGCAGTTCTTC. Its protein product is CASSLVASSSYNEQFF.

The chain carries TRBV7-9 and TRBJ1-6, with TRBD1 as a possible D gene (5 bases). CDR1 and CDR2 (germline): SEHNR, FQNEAQ (reference sequence). The V end was cut by 3 bases, the J end by 0 bases, with 12 bases between. The CDR3 consists of 17 residues. The DNA of the CDR3 is TGTGCCAGCAGCTTCCTACAGGTCAGCTCCTATAATTCACCCCTCCACTTT. This translates into CASSFLQVSSYNSPLHF.

The V and J genes are TRBV5-1 and TRBJ1-3; no firm D call. CDR3 length equals 16 residues. V lost 4 bases to trimming and J lost 0 bases, with 14 bases between them. Germline-derived CDR1 and CDR2 are SGHRS and YFSETQ. In DNA, the CDR3 is TGCGCCAGCAGCCCTACCACGGGAGTCTCTGGAAACACCATATATTTT. Protein sequence: CASSPTTGVSGNTIYF.

The chain combines TRBV2 with TRBJ1-2; 7 bases match TRBD1. Germline V gives CDR1 SNHLY, CDR2 FYNNEI. This CDR3 has 15 residues. J was trimmed by 8 bases and V by 6 bases; bases with no gene match: 15. The DNA of the CDR3 is TGTGCCAGCAGGCCAGACAGGGCACATCCGTCCGGCTACACCTTC. Translation: CASRPDRAHPSGYTF.

The CDR3 protein is CASRTGTINSPLHF. The CDR3 DNA reads as TGTGCCAGCAGGACCGGGACAATCAATTCACCCCTCCACTTT. The J gene is TRBJ1-6, the V gene TRBV6-5, with a possible D match to TRBD1 (6 bases). The V end lost 6 bases, the J end lost 7 bases, and 13 bases lay between the germline ends. Germline CDR1 and CDR2: MNHEY and SVGAGI. The CDR3 consists of 14 residues.

In its sample, this clone was seen once. This chain joins TRBV28 and TRBJ2-7; TRBD1 agrees at 12 bases. The CDR3 covers 14 residues. Germline V CDR1 and CDR2: MDHEN, SYDVKM. V was pared by 6 bases and J by 6 bases, with 6 bases of the junction left unmatched. CDR3 amino acids: CASRSGQGASEQYF. The DNA of the CDR3 is TGTGCCAGCAGATCGGGACAGGGGGCGTCCGAGCAGTACTTC. Together with reference TRBV28 and TRBJ2-7, the CDR3 gives the full variable domain: DVKVTQSSRYLVKRTGEKVFLECVQDMDHENMFWYRQDPGLGLRLIYFSYDVKMKEKGDIPEGYSVSREKKERFSLILESASTNQTSMYLCASRSGQGASEQYFGPGTRLTVT.

This chain joins TRBV3-1 (or the pseudogene TRBV3-2) and TRBJ1-1; D is unresolved. Between the trimmed V and J ends, which lost 1 base and 8 bases, there was a span of 8 bases. The CDR3 loop spans 12 amino acids. Germline values: CDR1 LGHDT, CDR2 YNNKEL (reference sequence). CDR3 DNA sequence: TGTGCCAGCAGCCAAGGAGTGAGGGAAGCTTTCTTT. The encoded protein is CASSQGVREAFF.

This rearrangement joins TRBV6-5 to TRBJ1-1; no firm D call. The CDR3 contains 11 residues. Trimming left V 6 bases short and J 11 bases short, with 13 bases between. CDR1 is MNHEY and CDR2 is SVGAGI in the germline V gene. CDR3 loop: CASRRAGNAFF. CDR3 bases: TGTGCCAGCAGGAGGGCCGGGAATGCTTTCTTT.

V gene TRBV9 combines with J gene TRBJ1-2, with TRBD1 identical over 12 bases. The CDR3 covers 17 residues. Germline lookup yields CDR1 SGDLS and CDR2 YYNGEE. The V segment lost 3 bases and the J segment 2 bases; nucleotides outside the gene matches: 8. CDR3 residues: CASSGAGTGGANYGYTF. CDR3 nucleotides: TGTGCCAGCAGCGGGGCCGGGACAGGGGGCGCCAACTATGGCTACACCTTC.

V and J are TRBV18 and TRBJ1-4; D possibly corresponds to TRBD1 (5 bases). Trimming stripped 4 bases from V and 6 bases from J, with 9 bases between. This CDR3 region has 13 residues. Per the germline V gene, CDR1 is KGHSH and CDR2 is LQKENI. The CDR3 nucleotides read TGTGCCAGCTCACTCGGCAGGGATGAAAAACTGTTTTTT. It specifies CASSLGRDEKLFF.

CDR3 amino acids: CASSQEPRAEAFF. The CDR3 region has the DNA TGTGCCAGCAGCCAAGAGCCCCGGGCTGAAGCTTTCTTT. V gene TRBV3-1 (or the pseudogene TRBV3-2) combines with J gene TRBJ1-1; D uncertain. V was shortened by 0 bases and J by 6 bases, with 8 bases between the two germline ends. The CDR3 length is 13 residues. CDR1 and CDR2 (germline): LGHDT, YNNKEL (reference sequence).

The rearrangement links TRBV5-4 to TRBJ2-3, with 7 nucleotides matching TRBD1. CDR1 is SGHNT and CDR2 is YYREEE in the germline V gene (reference sequence). The CDR3 length is 18 residues. J lost 4 bases, V lost 6 bases, and 20 bases had no gene match. This CDR3 reads CASTESGTVSLRSDTQYF. The CDR3 nucleotides read TGTGCCAGCACCGAATCCGGGACAGTTTCCCTCCGGTCAGATACGCAGTATTTT.

The genes are TRBV12-3 or TRBV12-4 and TRBJ2-4; maybe TRBD2 (5 bases). The CDR3 loop spans 13 amino acids. V lost 8 bases, J lost 2 bases, and 10 bases lay in between. The CDR3 spells CASGTGTKNIQYF. CDR3 nucleotides: TGTGCCAGCGGAACCGGGACCAAAAACATTCAGTACTTC.

CDR3 loop: CAIRPDSSNYGYTF. In DNA form, the CDR3 reads TGTGCCATCAGACCGGACAGCAGTAACTATGGCTACACCTTC. This chain connects TRBV10-3 to TRBJ1-2; a possible D gene is TRBD1 (6 bases). Germline CDR1 ENHRY, CDR2 SYGVKD. The ends were cut back, 6 bases at V and 1 base at J, with 12 bases in the middle. This CDR3 spans 14 amino acids.

The chain carries TRBV19 and TRBJ1-2, with TRBD1 identical over 7 bases. Germline V CDR1 and CDR2: LNHDA, SQIVND (reference sequence). V trimming: 3 bases; J trimming: 4 bases; junction bases outside the gene matches: 11. This CDR3 region has 16 residues. This chain's CDR3 is CASSIRHRDRSYGYTF. The CDR3, as DNA: TGTGCCAGTAGTATTCGTCACCGGGACAGAAGCTATGGCTACACCTTC.

This clone was detected once. The chain carries TRBV28 and TRBJ1-1; the D gene is possibly TRBD1 (5 bases). This CDR3 spans 15 amino acids. Deletions cut 8 bases from V and 4 bases from J, with 20 bases between. Germline V lookup: CDR1 MDHEN, CDR2 SYDVKM. The CDR3 DNA sequence: TGTGCCAGCTGCCCCCCCAGACCGGGGGGCACTGAAGCTTTCTTT. Its translation is CASCPPRPGGTEAFF.

The chain links TRBV30 to TRBJ2-7, with TRBD1 matching over 7 bases. CDR3 size: 11 residues. With V trimmed by 5 bases and J by 2 bases, 0 bases remained unmatched. In germline, CDR1 is GTSNPN, CDR2 SVGIG (reference sequence). The CDR3 spells CAWGQAYEQYF. CDR3 in DNA: TGTGCCTGGGGACAGGCCTACGAGCAGTACTTC.

V gene TRBV3-1 (or the pseudogene TRBV3-2) combines with J gene TRBJ2-7; TRBD1 matches at 9 bases. Germline values: CDR1 LGHDT, CDR2 YNNKEL (reference sequence). This CDR3 has 14 amino acids. Trimming removed 3 bases from V and 5 bases from J; junction bases left unmatched: 5. The CDR3 reads CASSHVRDRDEQYF. Here the CDR3 DNA reads TGTGCCAGCAGCCATGTCCGGGACAGGGACGAGCAGTACTTC.

This clone was detected only once. The chain links TRBV5-4 to TRBJ2-7; D not certain. V lost 0 bases and J 0 bases, leaving 7 bases between the germline ends. Germline CDR1 reads SGHNT; CDR2 reads YYREEE (reference sequence). The CDR3 is made up of 14 amino acids. The CDR3 region is CASSLGANSYEQYF. The CDR3 coding sequence is TGTGCCAGCAGCTTGGGGGCCAACTCCTACGAGCAGTACTTC.